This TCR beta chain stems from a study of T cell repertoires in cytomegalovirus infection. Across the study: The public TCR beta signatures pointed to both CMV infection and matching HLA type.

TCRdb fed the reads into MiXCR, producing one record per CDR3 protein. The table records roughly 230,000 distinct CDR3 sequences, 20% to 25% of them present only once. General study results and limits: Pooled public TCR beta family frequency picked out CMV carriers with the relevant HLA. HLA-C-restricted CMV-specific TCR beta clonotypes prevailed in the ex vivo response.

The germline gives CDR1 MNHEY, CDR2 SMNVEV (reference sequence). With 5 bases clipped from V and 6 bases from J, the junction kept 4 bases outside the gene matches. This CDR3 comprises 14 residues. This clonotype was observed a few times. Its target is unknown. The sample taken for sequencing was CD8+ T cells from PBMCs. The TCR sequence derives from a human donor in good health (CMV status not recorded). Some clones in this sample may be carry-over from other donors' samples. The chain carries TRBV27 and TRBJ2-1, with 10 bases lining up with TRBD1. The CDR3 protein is CASSPGTGANEQFF. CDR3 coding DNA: TGTGCCAGCAGTCCCGGGACAGGGGCCAATGAGCAGTTCTTC.